These 14 T cell receptor beta chains were all obtained from the same sample, sequenced in a study of T cells in Graves' hyperthyroidism and ophthalmopathy. The CDR3 regions of TCR beta were amplified from RNA transcripts. HTBI primers were employed in a first-round RT-PCR of the TCR CDR3. TCRdb processed the multiplex PCR reads anew with MiXCR; each CDR3 protein has one entry. The sample comprises about 340,000 distinct CDR3 sequences, around a sixth of which are singletons, and 45% to 50% rests with the top ten. Sequencing was carried out using blood. The receptors stem from a woman aged 45-65 years with Graves' hyperthyroidism.

In this sample, this clonotype turned up once. Possible read error: a much larger clone is one base away. The rearrangement links TRBV5-1 to TRBJ1-4, with no clear D. Germline CDR1 is SGHRS and CDR2 is YFSETQ. CDR3 length: 16 amino acids. V gave up 4 bases and J gave up 5 bases, with 18 bases separating them. CDR3: CASSLWAAAGNEKLFF. The CDR3 DNA reads as TGCGCCAGCAGCCTGTGGGCAGCGGCGGGAAATGAAAAACTGTTTTTT.

This clonotype was observed once. A much larger clonotype is one base distant, so this may be a read error. The chain employs TRBV6-2 or TRBV6-3 and TRBJ2-3; D gene unclear. Germline CDR1 and CDR2: MNHEY and SVGEGT. The V end lost 1 base, the J end lost 4 bases, and 9 bases lay between the germline ends. The CDR3 length is 14 residues. CDR3 loop: CASSYLLSADTQYF. The CDR3 DNA follows: TGTGCCAGCAGTTACTTGCTGAGCGCAGATACGCAGTATTTT.

This clonotype was recorded at least ten times. The chain recombines TRBV7-8 with TRBJ2-7; no firm D call. CDR1 and CDR2 (germline): SGHVS, FQNEAQ. The CDR3 totals 11 residues. With 6 bases removed from V and 0 bases from J, the gap between germline ends came to 3 bases. The CDR3 is CASSTSYEQYV. The CDR3 DNA reads as TGTGCCAGCAGTACCTCCTACGAGCAGTACGTC.

This clonotype was counted at least ten times. The rearrangement joins TRBV12-3 or TRBV12-4 to TRBJ1-2; 9 bases are a match to TRBD1. Trimming cost V 3 bases and J 2 bases; bases outside gene matches: 19. The CDR3 sequence is 20 residues long. CDR3 protein: CASSFFLSAGTGGANYGYTF. The CDR3 DNA reads as TGTGCCAGCAGTTTTTTTCTTTCCGCAGGCACAGGGGGCGCGAACTATGGCTACACCTTC.

The chain joins TRBV5-1 to TRBJ2-7; D might be TRBD1 or TRBD2, each matching 5 bases. Germline CDR1 and CDR2: SGHRS and YFSETQ. V gave up 3 bases and J gave up 5 bases, with 18 bases separating them. The CDR3 sequence is 15 residues long. CDR3 sequence reads: CASSSIQGPFDEQYF. The CDR3 DNA reads TGCGCCAGCAGCTCCATCCAGGGACCCTTCGACGAGCAGTACTTC.

The chain joins TRBV28 to TRBJ1-5; D call uncertain. The CDR3 length is 14 residues. Germline V lookup: CDR1 MDHEN, CDR2 SYDVKM. The V and J ends lost 3 bases and 7 bases respectively, with 13 bases between them. DNA of the CDR3: TGTGCCAGCAGTTTGGTAGGTTTGGAGCAGCCCCAGCATTTT. Residues: CASSLVGLEQPQHF.

There are many counts of this clonotype. The chain links TRBV2 to TRBJ2-3; D perhaps matches TRBD2 (6 bases). The germline V gene encodes CDR1 SNHLY and CDR2 FYNNEI. This CDR3 spans 17 amino acids. V was shortened by 3 bases and J by 2 bases, with 18 bases between the two germline ends. CDR3 loop: CASSDPLTGENTDTQYF. The CDR3 DNA reads as TGTGCCAGCAGTGACCCGTTGACGGGAGAGAACACAGATACGCAGTATTTT.

Ten or more counts support this clonotype. The chain carries TRBV5-6 and TRBJ2-1; 10 positions agree with TRBD1. There are 16 residues in the CDR3. V lost 1 base to trimming and J lost 6 bases; unmatched junction nucleotides: 7. CDR1 and CDR2 from the germline V gene are SGHDT and YYEEEE. The CDR3 DNA reads TGTGCCAGCAGCTTGACAGACAGGGGGCCGGTCAATGAGCAGTTCTTC. Encoded protein: CASSLTDRGPVNEQFF.

This clonotype was counted only a few times. The CDR3 region has the DNA TGTGCCAGCAGCCTTCAGTTGGGCACTGAAGCTTTCTTT. Amino acids: CASSLQLGTEAFF. The J gene is TRBJ1-1, the V gene TRBV12-3 or TRBV12-4, with D unclear. This CDR3 spans 13 amino acids. The V end lost 6 bases, the J end lost 4 bases, and 12 bases lay between the germline ends.

The rearrangement joins TRBV6-2 or TRBV6-3 to TRBJ2-1; 11 nucleotides match TRBD2. CDR3 length equals 18 residues. Germline-derived CDR1 and CDR2 are MNHEY and SVGEGT. V dropped 5 bases and J dropped 3; count of bases not matched to a gene: 12. The chain's CDR3 is CASSVDTLAGGFYNEQFF. The CDR3, as DNA: TGTGCCAGCAGTGTCGACACCCTAGCGGGAGGCTTCTACAATGAGCAGTTCTTC.

The chain couples TRBV7-2 to TRBJ2-1, with D uncertain. Germline values: CDR1 SGHTA, CDR2 FQGNSA. The CDR3 is 15 residues long. V lost 1 base to trimming and J lost 6 bases, with 13 bases between them. Written as DNA, the CDR3 is TGTGCCAGCAGCTTAGGAGTCAGTAAAGCCAATGAGCAGTTCTTC. It specifies CASSLGVSKANEQFF. The full variable domain, rest sourced from reference TRBV7-2 and TRBJ2-1, is GAGVSQSPSNKVTEKGKDVELRCDPISGHTALYWYRQSLGQGLEFLIYFQGNSAPDKSGLPSDRFSAERTGGSVSTLTIQRTQQEDSAVYLCASSLGVSKANEQFFGPGTRLTVL.

This clonotype was observed a few times. The chain recombines TRBV12-3 or TRBV12-4 with TRBJ2-7, with 8 bases aligning to TRBD2. The CDR3 spans 13 residues. V lost 6 bases, J lost 7 bases, and 8 bases stayed unmatched. The CDR3 nucleotides are TGTGCCAGCAGCCTTAGCGGGGCGGGAGAGCAGTACGTC. Protein sequence: CASSLSGAGEQYV.

The sample holds many counts of this clonotype. The chain uses TRBV12-3 or TRBV12-4 and TRBJ2-1; 9 bases fit TRBD2. The CDR3 covers 16 residues. The junction had 8 bases not matched to a gene; V was cut back by 7 bases and J by 1 base. This CDR3 reads CASNPLAGESYNEQFF. The CDR3, as DNA: TGTGCCAGCAATCCATTAGCGGGAGAGTCCTACAATGAGCAGTTCTTC.

To note about this clonotype: The junction does not match germline at one end; this may be a read error. This chain joins TRBV2 and TRBJ1-6, with D possibly being TRBD1 (6 bases). The germline V gene encodes CDR1 SNHLY and CDR2 FYNNEI. This CDR3 has 15 amino acids. The CDR3: CASSESLQGRSPRHF. The CDR3 nucleotides read TGTGCCAGCAGTGAAAGTTTACAGGGAAGATCACCCCGCCACTTT.